These 29 T cell receptor beta chains share one sample of origin, sequenced in a study of molecular identifiers for immune sequencing clone quantification. MiXCR was run by TCRdb on the PCR reads, yielding one entry per CDR3 protein. Here the sample spans about 640,000 distinct CDR3 sequences, 15% to 20% being singletons. The sample was naive CD8+ T cells from blood, with Jurkat cell RNA spiked in. Subset denoted: FACS-sorted CD8+CD4-CCR7+CD45RA+ naive T cells. These receptors came from a human donor in good health. Some libraries in this study had Jurkat cell RNA spiked in.

This clonotype was seen a handful of times. CDR3 loop: CASKPGLYTGELFF. The DNA for the CDR3 is TGTGCCAGCAAACCGGGACTTTACACCGGGGAGCTGTTTTTT. The chain combines TRBV7-2 with TRBJ2-2; a possible D gene is TRBD2 (6 bases). This CDR3 is built from 14 residues. Germline CDR1 is SGHTA and CDR2 is FQGNSA. Trimming took off 7 bases at V and 3 bases at J, with 12 bases between the two ends.

A note on this clonotype: One end of the junction is discordant with germline, which a read error may explain. The rearrangement uses TRBV5-1 and TRBJ2-2, with 7 bases matching TRBD2. The CDR3 spans 15 residues. In germline, CDR1 is SGHRS, CDR2 YFSETQ. CDR3 in amino acids: CAGSLGGSTTGELFF. As DNA, the CDR3 is TGCGCCGGCAGCTTGGGAGGGTCTACCACCGGGGAGCTGTTTTTT.

The sample holds many counts of this clonotype. The V gene is TRBV7-9, the J gene TRBJ1-2; D remains unclear. The V end lost 5 bases, the J end lost 4 bases, and 14 bases lay between the germline ends. CDR1 and CDR2 (germline): SEHNR, FQNEAQ (reference sequence). CDR3 size: 14 residues. The CDR3: CASSPETWGYGYTF. In DNA, the CDR3 is TGTGCCAGCAGCCCAGAGACGTGGGGCTATGGCTACACCTTC.

This chain uses TRBV7-9 with TRBJ2-1, with TRBD1 matching 11 bases. Looked up from germline, CDR1 is SEHNR and CDR2 is FQNEAQ (reference sequence). The CDR3 length is 18 residues. J gave up 6 bases and V 3 bases, and 13 bases lay outside the gene matches. CDR3: CASSFTRTGGFGINEQFF. The CDR3 DNA sequence: TGTGCCAGCAGCTTCACTCGGACAGGGGGCTTTGGGATCAATGAGCAGTTCTTC.

This clonotype was counted between two and nine times. The chain couples TRBV27 to TRBJ2-7; possible D gene TRBD1, 5 bases. The CDR3 is 14 amino acids. Germline V CDR1 and CDR2: MNHEY, SMNVEV (reference sequence). The V end was cut by 5 bases, the J end by 4 bases, with 15 bases between. CDR3 loop: CASSPLDNRYEQYF. Written as DNA, the CDR3 is TGTGCCAGCAGTCCCCTGGACAATCGATACGAGCAGTACTTC.

This sequence joins TRBV18 and TRBJ1-6; TRBD1 aligns across 7 bases. The junction had 7 bases not matched to a gene; V was cut back by 2 bases and J by 3 bases. The CDR3 has 17 residues. Germline values: CDR1 KGHSH, CDR2 LQKENI. The CDR3 nucleotides are TGTGCCAGCTCACCAAGGGACAGCGTTGTCTATAATTCACCCCTCCACTTT. Translating it yields CASSPRDSVVYNSPLHF.

This clonotype came up many times. This chain links TRBV2 with TRBJ1-1, with D maybe TRBD1 (5 bases). Germline CDR1 is SNHLY and CDR2 is FYNNEI. CDR3 length equals 17 residues. Trimming cost V 2 bases and J 0 bases, with 16 bases left between them. CDR3 coding DNA: TGTGCCAGCAGTGAACCAGGACACAATAGGATGAACACTGAAGCTTTCTTT. This encodes CASSEPGHNRMNTEAFF.

Of note for this clonotype: Given the absence of the conserved phenylalanine or tryptophan at the CDR3 end, a read error is likely. The rearrangement joins TRBV6-5 to TRBJ2-7, with D maybe TRBD1 (6 bases). This CDR3 is built from 16 residues. V was cut by 6 bases and J by 2 bases, with 20 bases left in between. Germline-derived CDR1 and CDR2 are MNHEY and SVGAGI. The CDR3 nucleotides read TGTGCCAGCAGCTCTATTCCGGGACAAGGGGCCTACGAGCAGTACCTC. Residues: CASSSIPGQGAYEQYL.

This clonotype appeared a few times. This sequence joins TRBV19 and TRBJ2-1, with D perhaps TRBD1 (5 bases). The CDR3 is 14 residues long. Germline CDR1 reads LNHDA; CDR2 reads SQIVND (reference sequence). V was trimmed by 10 bases and J by 6 bases, leaving 19 bases between them. CDR3 loop: CATCTSTELNEQFF. CDR3 DNA sequence: TGTGCCACCTGCACGTCGACAGAACTCAATGAGCAGTTCTTC.

V and J are TRBV14 and TRBJ2-1; D not resolved. Trimming removed 4 bases from V and 8 bases from J, with 15 bases in between. CDR1 is SGHDN, CDR2 FVKESK, per germline. The CDR3 covers 14 residues. The DNA of the CDR3 is TGTGCCAGCAGCCCAACCGGGCCTTCGGATGAGCAGTTCTTC. It translates to CASSPTGPSDEQFF.

The sample holds a few counts of this clonotype. The J gene is TRBJ2-1, the V gene TRBV5-6, with 8 positions matching TRBD2. CDR1 is SGHDT, CDR2 YYEEEE, per germline. This CDR3 region has 16 residues. The V segment lost 4 bases and the J segment 7 bases; nucleotides outside the gene matches: 13. For the CDR3, the DNA is TGTGCCAGCAGCCCCCCGGGGGGGCCGTACGGGAATGAGCAGTTCTTC. Its protein product is CASSPPGGPYGNEQFF.

Regarding this clonotype: A much more abundant neighbour one base away suggests this may be a read error. The chain links TRBV6-5 to TRBJ1-4, with D possibly TRBD1 on 5 matching bases. The CDR3 spans 14 residues. Looked up from germline, CDR1 is MNHEY and CDR2 is SVGAGI. The CDR3 coding sequence is TGTGCCAGCAGTTTGACAGAAAATAATGAAAAACTGGTTTTT. Protein: CASSLTENNEKLVF.

As for this clonotype: This may be a read error: a much more frequent sequence differs by one nucleotide. V gene TRBV5-1 combines with J gene TRBJ2-7, with 7 bases identical to TRBD2. This CDR3 region has 15 residues. The junction had 11 bases not matched to a gene; V was cut back by 4 bases and J by 4 bases. CDR1 SGHRS and CDR2 YFSETQ come from the germline V gene. The CDR3 bases are TGCGCCAGCAGCCAATCCACGGGGGGTCCATACGAGCAGTACTTC. Translating gives CASSQSTGGPYEQYF.

This clonotype was counted ten times or more. V and J are TRBV6-5 and TRBJ2-3, with a possible D match to TRBD2 (5 bases). Germline V gene lookup returns CDR1 MNHEY and CDR2 SVGAGI. V dropped 8 bases and J dropped 5 bases, with 17 bases sitting between them. This CDR3 has 14 residues. CDR3 bases: TGTGCCAGCCCCTGTTTGGAGGAGGAAGATACGCAGTATTTT. Residues: CASPCLEEEDTQYF.

V is TRBV12-3 or TRBV12-4 and J is TRBJ2-1, with D maybe TRBD1 (5 bases). The CDR3 runs 15 residues. Trimming removed 1 base from V and 10 bases from J, with 17 bases in between. Written as DNA, the CDR3 is TGTGCCAGCAGTTTAGTGGGTCAAGGGGCTGAAGAGCAGTTCTTC. It translates to CASSLVGQGAEEQFF.

This chain joins TRBV18 and TRBJ2-7; 8 nucleotides align to TRBD1. After removal of 4 bases from V and 3 bases from J, the junction contained 14 bases not matched to a gene. Germline values: CDR1 KGHSH, CDR2 LQKENI. The CDR3 is 17 amino acids. DNA of the CDR3: TGTGCCAGCTCACTTTCAGCCGGGACAGGACGGGTCTACGAGCAGTACTTC. Translated, it gives CASSLSAGTGRVYEQYF.

Details on this clonotype: Given a much more abundant clone one base away, this may be a read error. V and J are TRBV30 and TRBJ2-3; a weak D match, TRBD2 (6 bases). V was cut by 8 bases and J by 2 bases, with 20 bases left in between. Germline V gives CDR1 GTSNPN, CDR2 SVGIG (reference sequence). The CDR3 covers 15 residues. CDR3 sequence: CAILVGGFTTDTQYF. CDR3 DNA sequence: TGTGCCATACTAGTGGGGGGATTTACCACAGATACGCAGTATTTT. Together with reference TRBV30 and TRBJ2-3, the CDR3 gives the full variable domain: SQTIHQWPATLVQPVGSPLSLECTVEGTSNPNLYWYRQAAGRGLQLLFYSVGIGQISSEVPQNLSASRPQDRQFILSSKKLLLSDSGFYLCAILVGGFTTDTQYFGPGTRLTVL.

This clonotype was recorded at least ten times. The chain uses TRBV7-9 and TRBJ2-7; 14 bases are shared with TRBD2. V gave up 2 bases and J gave up 0 bases; unmatched junction bases: 12. Germline CDR1 is SEHNR and CDR2 is FQNEAQ (reference sequence). The CDR3 extends over 20 amino acids. The CDR3 loop is CASSLPGLAGVRGGSYEQYF. The DNA for the CDR3 is TGTGCCAGCAGCTTACCGGGACTAGCGGGAGTTCGAGGCGGCTCCTACGAGCAGTACTTC.

The chain is built from TRBV10-2 and TRBJ1-2, with D possibly being TRBD1 (5 bases). Trimming pared 2 bases from V and 4 bases from J, leaving 11 bases between. The CDR3 length is 14 residues. The V gene's germline CDR1 is WSHSY and CDR2 SAAADI. Here the CDR3 reads CASSEGGGGYGYTF. CDR3 in DNA: TGCGCCAGCAGTGAGGGGGGTGGTGGCTATGGCTACACCTTC.

The chain joins TRBV5-3 to TRBJ2-7; TRBD2 agrees at 9 bases. TRBV5-3 is classed as an ORF, of uncertain function. The trim removed 0 bases at V and 2 bases at J, leaving 3 bases unmatched. The CDR3 length is 15 residues. CDR3 amino acids: CARSLGTSDTYEQYF. The CDR3 DNA sequence: TGTGCCAGAAGCTTGGGGACTAGCGACACCTACGAGCAGTACTTC.

About this clonotype itself: Possible read error: a much larger clone is one base away. This sequence joins TRBV27 and TRBJ2-7; 7 bases are a match to TRBD1. The V gene end was trimmed by 6 bases and the J gene end by 3 bases; junction bases not matched to a gene: 8. The CDR3 is made up of 14 amino acids. The germline gives CDR1 MNHEY, CDR2 SMNVEV (reference sequence). CDR3 in amino acids: CASSTGAKLYEQYF. In nucleotides, the CDR3 is TGTGCCAGCAGCACAGGGGCGAAGCTCTACGAGCAGTACTTC.

This clonotype was picked up many times. This chain links TRBV27 with TRBJ2-7; D is perhaps TRBD2 (6 bases). The CDR3 is made up of 16 amino acids. Trimming stripped 5 bases from V and 4 bases from J, with 21 bases between. Germline V gene sequence: CDR1 MNHEY, CDR2 SMNVEV (reference sequence). CDR3 in amino acids: CASSPSVGAGRYEQYF. DNA of the CDR3: TGTGCCAGCAGTCCCAGCGTAGGAGCAGGGAGGTACGAGCAGTACTTC.

As regards this clonotype: The junction does not match germline at one end; this may be a read error. This chain joins TRBV5-1 and TRBJ2-2; 14 bases map to TRBD2. Looked up from germline, CDR1 is SGHRS and CDR2 is YFSETQ. CDR3 size: 17 residues. The CDR3 spells CASGLTGLAGGQHELFF. CDR3 DNA sequence: TGCGCCAGCGGCTTGACCGGACTAGCGGGGGGCCAACACGAGCTGTTTTTT.

This clonotype was recorded many times. The V gene is TRBV19, the J gene TRBJ2-3, with D uncertain. The V gene's germline CDR1 is LNHDA and CDR2 SQIVND (reference sequence). This CDR3 comprises 14 residues. Between the trimmed V and J ends, which lost 3 bases and 2 bases, there was a span of 9 bases. The DNA for the CDR3 is TGTGCCAGTAGTATCTGGACGGACACAGATACGCAGTATTTT. It is translated as CASSIWTDTDTQYF.

This clonotype was counted only a few times. This chain uses TRBV4-3 with TRBJ1-1; D may be TRBD1 (6 bases). This CDR3 has 15 residues. Germline V gene sequence: CDR1 LGHNA, CDR2 YSLEER. The germline V and J ends were trimmed by 1 base and 5 bases, with 14 bases remaining between them. DNA of the CDR3: TGCGCCAGCAGCCAAGCTAGACAGGAACGGACTGAAGCTTTCTTT. Residues: CASSQARQERTEAFF.

This clonotype was picked up many times. The J gene is TRBJ1-2, the V gene TRBV20-1; tentative D call: TRBD1 (5 bases). CDR3 size: 14 residues. Germline CDR1 DFQATT, CDR2 SNEGSKA (reference sequence). The ends were cut back, 3 bases at V and 5 bases at J, with 16 bases in the middle. As DNA, the CDR3 is TGCAGTGCTAGCTCTCCGGGGGGTCTATATGGCTACACCTTC. As protein: CSASSPGGLYGYTF.

This chain joins TRBV5-1 and TRBJ2-1; D unresolved. V was shortened by 4 bases and J by 3 bases, with 14 bases between the two germline ends. Germline CDR1 SGHRS, CDR2 YFSETQ. The CDR3 totals 15 residues. The CDR3 DNA reads as TGCGCCAGCAGCCCCGATGGGTCCGTCTACAATGAGCAGTTCTTC. Translated: CASSPDGSVYNEQFF.

This clonotype was seen many times. The chain couples TRBV11-2 to TRBJ2-5; D might be TRBD2 (6 bases). Germline loops: CDR1 SGHAT, CDR2 FQNNGV. The CDR3 consists of 16 residues. The V and J ends lost 2 bases and 2 bases respectively, with 15 bases between them. The chain's CDR3 is CASSLPTGDWQETQYF. CDR3 nucleotide sequence: TGTGCCAGCAGCTTACCCACCGGGGACTGGCAAGAGACCCAGTACTTC. Variable domain in full (rest from reference TRBV11-2 and TRBJ2-5): EAGVAQSPRYKIIEKRQSVAFWCNPISGHATLYWYQQILGQGPKLLIQFQNNGVVDDSQLPKDRFSAERLKGVDSTLKIQPAKLEDSAVYLCASSLPTGDWQETQYFGPGTRLLVL.

This clonotype has at least ten counts. The chain joins TRBV27 to TRBJ2-7, with D perhaps assigned TRBD1 or TRBD2 (5 bases each). Germline assignment: CDR1 MNHEY and CDR2 SMNVEV (reference sequence). This CDR3 spans 15 amino acids. The V end lost 5 bases, the J end lost 2 bases, and 16 bases lay between the germline ends. CDR3 loop: CASSARLGVTYEQYF. CDR3 nucleotides: TGTGCCAGCAGTGCCCGCCTGGGGGTAACCTACGAGCAGTACTTC.